This record looks at one TCR beta chain sequence and its context. What it binds is unknown. Primers used in a second PCR of about 7 to 12 cycles were a sample-barcoded 5' primer and a J-beta primer mix. One entry per CDR3 protein results from TCRdb running MiXCR on the 5' RACE reads. The data contain about 1,500,000 distinct CDR3 sequences, 28% of them singletons. For every donor, a draw yielded around 9.4 milliliters of peripheral blood. The sample belongs to a study of blood T cells in healthy people across ages. Study observations and caveats: The study found TCR beta diversity correlated strongly with naive T cell percentage. Naive CD4+ cells and diversity were both higher in long-lived donors than in aged donors. Age brought a roughly linear fall in TCR beta diversity measured per million T cells.

The CDR3 is 14 amino acids. With V trimmed by 3 bases and J by 13 bases, 12 bases remained unmatched. The gene calls are TRBV12-3 or TRBV12-4 and TRBJ2-4, with 7 bases matching TRBD2. Sequenced sample: blood. The origin of this receptor is a woman in her thirties in good health. The CDR3 region is CASSFAGVTDMQYF. CDR3 nucleotide sequence: TGTGCCAGCAGTTTTGCGGGAGTGACAGATATGCAGTACTTC.